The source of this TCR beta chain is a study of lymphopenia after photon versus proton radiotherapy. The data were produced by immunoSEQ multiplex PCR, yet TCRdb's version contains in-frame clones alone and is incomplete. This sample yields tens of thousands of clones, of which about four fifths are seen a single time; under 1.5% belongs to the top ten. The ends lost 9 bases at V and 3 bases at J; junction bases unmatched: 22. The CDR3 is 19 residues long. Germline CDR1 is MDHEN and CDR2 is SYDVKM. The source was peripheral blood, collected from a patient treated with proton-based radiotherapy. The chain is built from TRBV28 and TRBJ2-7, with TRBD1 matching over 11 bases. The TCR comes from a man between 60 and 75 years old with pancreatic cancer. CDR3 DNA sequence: TGTGCCAGTTGCTCGGACAGGGGGCCATTCCTGGCGGGTGTCTACGAGCAGTACTTC. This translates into CASCSDRGPFLAGVYEQYF.